A selection of T cell receptor beta chains follows, all from one sample in a study of molecular identifiers for immune sequencing clone quantification. TCRdb passed the PCR reads through MiXCR, listing each CDR3 protein once. The top ten hold 0.94% of the sample, which has 85,000 to 100,000 distinct CDR3 sequences, approximately 24% seen once. Sequencing was carried out using naive CD8+ T cells from blood, with Jurkat cell RNA spiked in. The receptors come from a human donor in good health. Some libraries in this study had Jurkat cell RNA spiked in. Each CDR3 is given with its conserved first and last residue. The order of the fields is CDR3 protein, CDR3 DNA, clone size, D gene, V gene, J gene. D genes are given only for firm matches. Rows give clone size only sometimes, using once, few, many, or a class for an expanded clone.

CASSHYRGTGGANEKLFF	TGCGCCAGCAGCCACTATAGGGGCACAGGGGGCGCGAATGAAAAACTGTTTTTT	many	TRBD1	TRBV4-1	TRBJ1-4
CASSVGGFAYEQYF	TGTGCCAGCAGCGTAGGAGGCTTTGCCTACGAGCAGTACTTC	few	.	TRBV9	TRBJ2-7
CASSQAPSGNTDTQYF	TGTGCCAGCAGCCAAGCGCCAAGCGGGAACACAGATACGCAGTATTTT	many	TRBD2	TRBV4-2	TRBJ2-3
CASSPPHNTDTQYF	TGTGCCAGCAGCCCTCCTCACAACACAGATACGCAGTATTTT	many	.	TRBV7-6	TRBJ2-3
CASSYSRVAGDPTYAQYF	TGTGCTAGCAGTTACTCGAGAGTAGCGGGGGATCCCACCTACGCGCAGTACTTC	.	TRBD2	TRBV6-2/TRBV6-3	TRBJ2-7
CASSERPEAFF	TGTGCCAGCAGTGAAAGACCAGAAGCTTTCTTT	many	.	TRBV2	TRBJ1-1
CASSNRLEAEQFF	TGTGCCAGCAGTAATCGTCTAGAGGCTGAGCAGTTCTTC	few	.	TRBV6-5	TRBJ2-1
CASSEWGGWTDTQYF	TGCGCCAGCAGTGAGTGGGGGGGGTGGACAGATACGCAGTATTTT	many	TRBD2	TRBV10-2	TRBJ2-3
CASSSRTRHYEQYF	TGTGCCAGCAGTTCCCGGACTAGACACTACGAGCAGTACTTC	many	TRBD2	TRBV28	TRBJ2-7
CAWSIVRGSDIQYF	TGTGCCTGGAGTATCGTCAGGGGATCGGACATTCAGTACTTC	many	.	TRBV30	TRBJ2-4
CASSKGLAGTHTGELFF	TGTGCCAGCAGCAAAGGACTAGCGGGGACCCACACCGGGGAGCTGTTTTTT	few	.	TRBV21-1	TRBJ2-2
CASSLDPPLAGTSYEQYF	TGTGCCAGCAGCTTAGATCCCCCACTAGCGGGGACATCCTACGAGCAGTACTTC	few	TRBD2	TRBV11-2	TRBJ2-7
CASSYRARSRNEQFF	TGTGCCAGCAGTTACAGGGCTAGATCCCGCAATGAGCAGTTCTTC	many	.	TRBV6-5	TRBJ2-1
CASSGLGQGQGEQYF	TGTGCCAGCAGCGGCCTAGGACAGGGGCAGGGGGAGCAGTACTTC	few	TRBD1	TRBV5-4	TRBJ2-7
CATSDTFNEQFF	TGTGCCACCAGTGACACCTTCAATGAGCAGTTCTTC	.	.	TRBV24-1	TRBJ2-1
CASNTVSGSADTQYF	TGCGCCAGCAACACTGTCAGCGGGAGCGCAGATACGCAGTATTTT	many	TRBD2	TRBV4-1	TRBJ2-3
CASSLQVPWTTDTQYF	TGTGCCAGCAGCCTCCAGGTCCCGTGGACAACAGATACGCAGTATTTT	many	.	TRBV7-9	TRBJ2-3
CASSQDRRQLQETQYF	TGTGCCAGCAGCCAAGATAGGAGACAGCTCCAAGAGACCCAGTACTTC	many	.	TRBV14	TRBJ2-5
CASSQIQGNQPQHF	TGCGCCAGCAGCCAAATACAGGGGAATCAGCCCCAGCATTTT	.	TRBD1	TRBV4-3	TRBJ1-5
CASSEPTGIQHF	TGCGCCAGCAGTGAGCCGACAGGTATCCAGCATTTT	many	.	TRBV10-2	TRBJ1-5
CASSFGGSYEQYF	TGTGCCAGCAGTTTTGGAGGCTCCTACGAGCAGTACTTC	many	.	TRBV13	TRBJ2-7
CSASGLPQHEQFF	TGCAGTGCTAGCGGGCTCCCGCAGCATGAGCAGTTCTTC	few	.	TRBV20-1	TRBJ2-1
CASSLEQTDYGYTF	TGTGCCAGCAGCTTGGAACAGACAGACTATGGCTACACCTTC	few	.	TRBV5-4	TRBJ1-2
CSVEDSLNYTF	TGCAGCGTTGAAGACTCGCTAAACTACACCTTC	many	.	TRBV29-1	TRBJ1-2
CASSPAGTSGYEQYF	TGTGCCAGCAGCCCCGCCGGGACTAGCGGCTACGAGCAGTACTTC	.	TRBD2	TRBV6-5	TRBJ2-7
CASSLMGLEQYF	TGTGCCAGCAGCTTGATGGGACTCGAGCAGTACTTC	many	.	TRBV5-4	TRBJ2-7
CASSPIYGGTNEKLFF	TGTGCCAGCAGTCCAATCTACGGGGGGACTAATGAAAAACTGTTTTTT	many	.	TRBV6-5	TRBJ1-4
CASSFSNDRPSYEQYF	TGTGCCAGCAGCTTTTCGAACGACAGGCCATCTTACGAGCAGTACTTC	few	.	TRBV11-1	TRBJ2-7
CASRQSGGPIAEQYF	TGTGCCAGCAGACAAAGTGGGGGGCCCATCGCCGAGCAGTACTTC	few	.	TRBV27	TRBJ2-7
CASSLLTGPYNEQFF	TGTGCCAGCAGTCTCCTAACGGGGCCATACAATGAGCAGTTCTTC	.	.	TRBV28	TRBJ2-1
CASSLGTSGSGETQYF	TGTGCCAGCAGCCTTGGGACTAGCGGGAGTGGAGAGACCCAGTACTTC	.	TRBD2	TRBV5-3	TRBJ2-5
CAWSRPGTSAQPQHF	TGTGCCTGGAGCCGGCCGGGCACCTCGGCTCAGCCCCAGCATTTT	many	.	TRBV30	TRBJ1-5
CASSIGSGDYSNQPQHF	TGTGCCAGTAGTATAGGGTCGGGGGACTATAGCAATCAGCCCCAGCATTTT	few	.	TRBV19	TRBJ1-5
CASSQVSPGPRTGFYGYTF	TGTGCCAGCAGCCAAGTATCCCCAGGCCCTCGGACAGGGTTTTATGGCTACACCTTC	.	TRBD1	TRBV4-2	TRBJ1-2
CASNGHPGDEQYF	TGTGCCAGCAACGGCCATCCCGGCGACGAGCAGTACTTC	many	.	TRBV12-3/TRBV12-4	TRBJ2-7
CAWSVGQGNQPQHF	TGTGCCTGGAGTGTCGGACAGGGTAATCAGCCCCAGCATTTT	many	TRBD1	TRBV30	TRBJ1-5
CAWSVLFGAEAFF	TGTGCCTGGAGTGTACTTTTTGGCGCTGAAGCTTTCTTT	few	.	TRBV30	TRBJ1-1
CACHTSGGRWETQYF	TGTGCCTGCCACACTAGCGGGGGGAGGTGGGAGACCCAGTACTTC	.	TRBD2	TRBV30	TRBJ2-5
CASSRWGVGTDTQYF	TGTGCCAGCAGCCGGTGGGGGGTGGGCACAGATACGCAGTATTTT	many	.	TRBV7-8	TRBJ2-3
CASSLKVPTDGYTF	TGCGCCAGCAGCTTGAAGGTCCCAACAGACGGCTACACCTTC	.	.	TRBV5-1	TRBJ1-2
CASSGTGNTGELFF	TGTGCCAGCAGTGGGACGGGGAACACCGGGGAGCTGTTTTTT	many	.	TRBV25-1	TRBJ2-2
CASSLVPNEQFF	TGCGCCAGCAGCTTGGTCCCCAATGAGCAGTTCTTC	many	.	TRBV5-1	TRBJ2-1
CATSEQAGGITDTQYF	TGTGCCACCAGCGAGCAAGCGGGAGGGATCACAGATACGCAGTATTTT	many	TRBD2	TRBV15	TRBJ2-3